These 5 T cell receptor beta chains originate from one sample sequenced in a study of spatial heterogeneity in lung cancer. As for time point: sample taken at primary tumor resection. TCRdb independently ran MiXCR on the 5' RACE reads; one entry per CDR3 protein. Of just under 95,000 distinct CDR3 sequences listed, over 9.5% are singletons. The material sequenced was PBMCs, taken at surgery. The receptor source for this set is a male donor with early-stage non-small cell lung cancer.

The V gene is TRBV4-3, the J gene TRBJ2-5; TRBD1 matches 10 bases. CDR1 is LGHNA and CDR2 is YSLEER in the germline V gene. With 1 base clipped from V and 2 bases from J, the junction kept 4 bases outside the gene matches. This CDR3 spans 16 amino acids. CDR3 DNA sequence: TGCGCCAGCAGCCAAGGCTTGGGACAGGGGCAAGAGACCCAGTACTTC. Translated: CASSQGLGQGQETQYF.

This clonotype has only a few counts. The genes are TRBV2 and TRBJ2-5, with TRBD2 matching 10 bases. CDR3 length: 14 amino acids. With 5 bases clipped from V and 4 bases from J, the junction kept 4 bases outside the gene matches. Germline CDR1 and CDR2: SNHLY and FYNNEI. The CDR3 DNA sequence: TGTGCCAGCAGTAGCGGGAGGGCCCGAGAGACCCAGTACTTC. Its translation is CASSSGRARETQYF.

This clonotype was counted only a few times. This chain connects TRBV18 to TRBJ1-1; the D gene is possibly TRBD1 (5 bases). Germline CDR1 KGHSH, CDR2 LQKENI. The CDR3 is 14 residues long. Between the trimmed V and J ends, which lost 3 bases and 3 bases, there was a span of 11 bases. Here the CDR3 DNA reads TGTGCCAGCTCACCTACGGACATCGACACTGAAGCTTTCTTT. Its protein product is CASSPTDIDTEAFF.

The sample holds a few counts of this clonotype. The V call is TRBV7-2, the J call TRBJ2-7; 7 nucleotides match TRBD1. V was pared by 2 bases and J by 2 bases, with 3 bases of the junction left unmatched. Germline V gives CDR1 SGHTA, CDR2 FQGNSA. This CDR3 has 14 amino acids. This chain's CDR3 is CASSLLGQAYEQYF. In DNA form, the CDR3 reads TGTGCCAGCAGCTTACTAGGACAGGCCTACGAGCAGTACTTC.

This clonotype appeared a few times. This chain connects TRBV29-1 to TRBJ2-1, with no clear D. Trimming took off 4 bases at V and 0 bases at J, with 10 bases between the two ends. Germline CDR1 and CDR2: SQVTM and ANQGSEA. This CDR3 contains 14 residues. The CDR3: CSVVVPSSYNEQFF. CDR3 bases: TGCAGCGTTGTGGTCCCGAGCTCCTACAATGAGCAGTTCTTC.